Listed below are T cell receptor beta chains from one sample, sequenced in a study of patients and donors after allogeneic stem cell transplantation. MiXCR, applied by TCRdb to the RT-PCR reads, yields one record per CDR3 protein. Of some 7,600 distinct CDR3 sequences listed, 11% are singletons. The sequenced material came from blood, either unsorted or a sorted T cell fraction (not recorded which). Receptor source: a human donor who was either an allogeneic HSCT recipient or a stem cell or donor lymphocyte infusion donor (not recorded which). It is not recorded whose cells these are; they may come from a transplant donor. Both conserved end residues are part of each CDR3. A D gene is named only where the DNA matches it firmly. Rows give clone size only sometimes, using once, few, many, or a class for an expanded clone.

>TRBD2|many|TRBJ2-5|TRBV5-1
CASSKSTSGGVQETQYF
TGCGCCAGCAGCAAATCCACTAGCGGGGGAGTACAAGAGACCCAGTACTTC
>NA|NA|TRBJ1-1|TRBV7-2
CASSSEGPAGIAEAFF
TGTGCCAGCAGCTCAGAGGGTCCCGCGGGGATAGCTGAAGCTTTCTTT
>TRBD2|NA|TRBJ2-5|TRBV27
CASSPRRTSGGLLETQYF
TGTGCCAGCAGTCCCCGGAGGACTAGCGGGGGCCTACTAGAGACCCAGTACTTC
>NA|NA|TRBJ2-7|TRBV5-1
CASSYDRYEQYF
TGCGCCAGCAGCTATGACAGATACGAGCAGTACTTC
>TRBD1|NA|TRBJ2-7|TRBV15
CATSRDVGTGFYEQYF
TGTGCCACCAGCAGAGATGTAGGGACAGGGTTCTACGAGCAGTACTTC
>NA|few|TRBJ2-3|TRBV6-5
CASSNQVTQYF
TGTGCCAGCAGCAACCAAGTTACGCAGTATTTT
>NA|many|TRBJ2-7|TRBV20-1
CSARKGEGTYEQYF
TGCAGTGCTAGAAAGGGGGAGGGAACCTACGAGCAGTACTTC
>NA|medium-sized|TRBJ1-1|TRBV4-3
CASSQGWALNTEAFF
TGCGCCAGCAGCCAAGGATGGGCCCTCAACACTGAAGCTTTCTTT
>NA|NA|TRBJ2-5|TRBV2
CASSGRQGRETQYF
TGTGCCAGCAGTGGAAGGCAGGGAAGGGAGACCCAGTACTTC
>NA|few|TRBJ1-6|TRBV19
CASKPRTANYNSPLHF
TGTGCCAGTAAACCCAGGACAGCGAACTATAATTCACCCCTCCACTTT
>TRBD1|few|TRBJ1-2|TRBV19
CASSTKGGQANYGYTF
TGTGCCAGTAGTACCAAGGGCGGACAGGCTAACTATGGCTACACCTTC
>NA|many|TRBJ1-1|TRBV5-1
CASSSRGGPKITEAFF
TGCGCCAGCAGCTCCCGTGGGGGACCCAAAATCACTGAAGCTTTCTTT
>TRBD1|few|TRBJ1-1|TRBV3-1
CASSHAGTGALGEAFF
TGTGCCAGCAGCCATGCCGGGACAGGGGCTTTAGGAGAAGCTTTCTTT
>NA|many|TRBJ1-4|TRBV2
CASSRDIRGEKLFF
TGTGCCAGCAGTAGGGACATTCGGGGGGAAAAACTGTTTTTT
>NA|few|TRBJ1-1|TRBV6-6
CASSLLTGEAFF
TGTGCCAGCAGCCTACTAACTGGTGAAGCTTTCTTT
>TRBD2|few|TRBJ2-3|TRBV6-1
CASSDVLPSGLAVADTQYF
TGTGCCAGCAGTGATGTTTTGCCCTCTGGACTAGCCGTAGCAGATACGCAGTATTTT
>TRBD2|NA|TRBJ2-3|TRBV5-5
CASSLRRTSGGTLTDTQYF
TGTGCCAGCAGCTTGAGAAGGACTAGCGGGGGGACCCTCACAGATACGCAGTATTTT
>NA|few|TRBJ1-2|TRBV19
CASAEVGDYGYTF
TGTGCCAGTGCCGAGGTAGGGGATTATGGCTACACCTTC
>TRBD1|NA|TRBJ2-1|TRBV5-5
CASSLRQGGSEQFF
TGTGCCAGCAGCTTAAGACAGGGGGGGAGTGAGCAGTTCTTC
>NA|many|TRBJ1-2|TRBV3-1
CASSQDLGGYRGYTF
TGTGCCAGCAGCCAAGATCTAGGAGGGTATCGTGGCTACACCTTC
>NA|NA|TRBJ2-3|TRBV29-1
CSVRGLGPSTDTQYF
TGCAGCGTTAGGGGGTTAGGCCCAAGCACAGATACGCAGTATTTT
>NA|many|TRBJ2-7|TRBV20-1
CSASHPGRTYEQYF
TGCAGTGCTAGTCATCCAGGGCGTACCTACGAGCAGTACTTC
>NA|NA|TRBJ2-1|TRBV20-1
CSARRALYPEQFF
TGCAGTGCTAGAAGGGCCCTGTACCCTGAGCAGTTCTTC
>NA|few|TRBJ1-6|TRBV25-1
CASSEQGSSPLHF
TGTGCCAGCAGTGAACAGGGCTCTTCACCCCTCCACTTT
>TRBD1|NA|TRBJ1-2|TRBV18
CASSPRTGSGPHYGYTF
TGTGCCAGCTCACCCCGGACAGGTTCTGGCCCTCACTATGGCTACACCTTC
>NA|few|TRBJ1-1|TRBV27
CASTSSTGPPEAFF
TGTGCCAGCACCTCCTCGACAGGTCCGCCTGAAGCTTTCTTT
>NA|few|TRBJ2-3|TRBV27
CASSPGPKKGTDTQYF
TGTGCCAGCAGCCCGGGACCTAAAAAGGGAACAGATACGCAGTATTTT
>TRBD1|medium-sized|TRBJ1-1|TRBV20-1
CSASRGMDTEAFF
TGCAGTGCTAGCAGGGGGATGGACACTGAAGCTTTCTTT
>NA|many|TRBJ1-2|TRBV5-1
CASSQPPSPGYTF
TGCGCCAGTTCTCAACCCCCCTCTCCCGGCTACACCTTC
>TRBD2|few|TRBJ2-3|TRBV2
CASKGLATDTQYF
TGTGCCAGCAAGGGACTAGCCACAGATACGCAGTATTTT
>NA|NA|TRBJ1-6|TRBV20-1
CSAAIEGGVSPLHF
TGCAGTGCTGCGATAGAGGGGGGGGTATCACCCCTCCACTTT
>NA|many|TRBJ2-2|TRBV9
CASSVTDANTGELFF
TGTGCCAGCAGCGTAACGGACGCCAACACCGGGGAGCTGTTTTTT
>NA|medium-sized|TRBJ2-1|TRBV29-1
CSAVFVAGSSYNEQFF
TGCAGCGCCGTGTTCGTCGCGGGGTCCTCCTACAATGAGCAGTTCTTC
>NA|many|TRBJ1-2|TRBV9
CASTRTGGRDYGYTF
TGTGCCAGCACTCGGACGGGGGGGCGCGACTATGGCTACACCTTC
>NA|many|TRBJ1-4|TRBV20-1
CSAATNEKLFF
TGCAGTGCAGCAACTAATGAAAAACTGTTTTTT
>NA|many|TRBJ2-3|TRBV2
CASSQQTAYSTDTQYF
TGTGCCAGCAGTCAGCAGACTGCCTACTCCACAGATACGCAGTATTTT
>TRBD1|NA|TRBJ2-1|TRBV6-6
CASSGQGALNEQFF
TGTGCCAGCAGCGGACAGGGGGCCTTGAATGAGCAGTTCTTC
>TRBD2|many|TRBJ2-3|TRBV6-2/TRBV6-3
CASSSGSGGLTRTDTQYF
TGTGCCAGCAGTTCAGGAAGCGGGGGGTTAACCCGTACAGATACGCAGTATTTT
>NA|few|TRBJ2-3|TRBV5-6
CASSLAADTQYF
TGTGCCAGCAGCTTGGCCGCAGATACGCAGTATTTT